The sequence of this T cell receptor (beta chain) was determined in a study of T cell responses to AZD1222 COVID-19 vaccine. Profiled with immunoSEQ multiplex PCR; TCRdb holds only in-frame clones, not every one. The sample contains more than 110,000 clones, roughly 92% of which appear only once. Overall study findings and caveats: Clonal diversity may have been underestimated, and the donors were mostly white British, with more females than males.

A note on this clone: The target antigen is unknown.

The TCR originated in an adult in good health. The specimen was peripheral blood, collected on day 0 of AZD1222 vaccination.

The CDR3 nucleotides are TGTGCCAGCCGGAACAGGATCTCTGGAAACACCATATATTTT. It yields the protein CASRNRISGNTIYF. The chain employs TRBV6-5 and TRBJ1-3; perhaps TRBD1 as D (5 bases). Germline CDR1 reads MNHEY; CDR2 reads SVGAGI. V shed 8 bases and J shed 0 bases, with 11 bases lying between them. This CDR3 has 14 residues.